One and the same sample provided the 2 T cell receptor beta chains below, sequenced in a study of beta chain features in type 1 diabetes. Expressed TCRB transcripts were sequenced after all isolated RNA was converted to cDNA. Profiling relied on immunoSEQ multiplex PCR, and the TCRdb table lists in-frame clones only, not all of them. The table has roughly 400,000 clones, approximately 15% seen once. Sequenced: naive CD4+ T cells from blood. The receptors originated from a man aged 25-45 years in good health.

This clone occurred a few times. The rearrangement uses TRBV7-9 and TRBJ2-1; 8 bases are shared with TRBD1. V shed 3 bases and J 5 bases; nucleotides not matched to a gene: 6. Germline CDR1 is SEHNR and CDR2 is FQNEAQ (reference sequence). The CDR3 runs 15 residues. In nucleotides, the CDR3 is TGTGCCAGCAGCTTGCGGACAGGGTCCCACAATGAGCAGTTCTTC. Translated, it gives CASSLRTGSHNEQFF.

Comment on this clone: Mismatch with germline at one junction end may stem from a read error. The CDR3 nucleotides are TGCAGCGTTGAAGATACGGGGGCCTTC. Protein: CSVEDTGAF. The chain joins TRBV29-1 to TRBJ1-2; maybe TRBD1 (5 bases). The CDR3 has 9 residues. Looked up from germline, CDR1 is SQVTM and CDR2 is ANQGSEA. The full variable domain, rest sourced from reference TRBV29-1 and TRBJ1-2, is SAVISQKPSRDICQRGTSLTIQCQVDSQVTMMFWYRQQPGQSLTLIATANQGSEATYESGFVIDKFPISRPNLTFSTLTVSNMSPEDSSIYLCSVEDTGAFGSGTRLTVV.